Listed here are 9 T cell receptor beta chains from one sample, sequenced in a study of shared clonotypes between healthy human individuals. Libraries were prepared by immunoSEQ multiplex PCR; TCRdb keeps only in-frame clonotypes and omits some of them. Of roughly 2.5 million clones detected, roughly 92% appear once; the ten largest clones hold around 0.15%. Sequenced sample: naive CD4+ T cells sorted from blood. Subset meaning: CD45RA+ positively selected. The receptor set was obtained from a man aged 18 to 35 in good health.

This chain uses TRBV30 with TRBJ2-3; perhaps TRBD2 as D (5 bases). Trimming shortened V by 2 bases and J by 3 bases, and 9 bases separated the two germline ends. Looked up from germline, CDR1 is GTSNPN and CDR2 is SVGIG (reference sequence). This CDR3 spans 13 amino acids. Here the CDR3 DNA reads TGTGCCTGGAGTCCCATAGCGACAGATACGCAGTATTTT. Its translation: CAWSPIATDTQYF.

The CDR3 protein is CASSPTGSETQYF. Here the CDR3 DNA reads TGTGCCAGCAGCCCGACAGGGTCAGAGACCCAGTACTTC. The J gene is TRBJ2-5, the V gene TRBV11-2; 7 positions match TRBD1. CDR1 is SGHAT and CDR2 is FQNNGV in the germline V gene. The CDR3 is made up of 13 amino acids. Trimming cost V 5 bases and J 4 bases; bases outside gene matches: 4.

A single count supports this clone. V gene TRBV19 combines with J gene TRBJ2-1; D unclear. Germline assignment: CDR1 LNHDA and CDR2 SQIVND (reference sequence). V lost 8 bases, J lost 0 bases, and 8 bases lay in between. This CDR3 is 13 amino acids long. Here the CDR3 DNA reads TGTGCCAGTGGGGTAAGCTCCTACAATGAGCAGTTCTTC. This encodes CASGVSSYNEQFF.

On this clone itself: The identical CDR3 is also encoded by other nucleotide sequences in the sample. The chain recombines TRBV7-2 with TRBJ2-7; 10 bases map to TRBD1. The CDR3 runs to 15 residues. V was clipped by 0 bases and J by 4 bases; unmatched bases: 3. Germline assignment: CDR1 SGHTA and CDR2 FQGNSA. This CDR3 is CASSLAGQGGYEQYF. DNA of the CDR3: TGTGCCAGCAGCTTAGCCGGACAGGGGGGATACGAGCAGTACTTC.

V is TRBV7-3 and J is TRBJ2-1, with TRBD2 matching 14 bases. Looked up from germline, CDR1 is SGHTA and CDR2 is FQGTGA. V dropped 5 bases and J dropped 7; count of bases not matched to a gene: 10. The length of the CDR3 is 17 residues. CDR3 coding DNA: TGTGCCAGCAGCCTAATACCCGGGACTAGCGGGGGAAATGAGCAGTTCTTC. This codes for CASSLIPGTSGGNEQFF.

The gene calls are TRBV5-1 and TRBJ2-7; 9 nucleotides agree with TRBD1. Germline V CDR1 and CDR2: SGHRS, YFSETQ. The junction had 6 bases not matched to a gene; V was cut back by 4 bases and J by 4 bases. The CDR3 has 14 amino acids. The CDR3 DNA reads TGCGCCAGCAGCGCACAGGGGGCAGAGTACGAGCAGTACTTC. It encodes CASSAQGAEYEQYF.

CDR3 residues: CATSRDLGVNEQYF. The DNA of the CDR3 is TGTGCCACCAGCAGAGATCTGGGGGTCAACGAGCAGTACTTC. The genes are TRBV15 and TRBJ2-7; perhaps D is TRBD1 or TRBD2 (5 bases each). Deletions cut 0 bases from V and 5 bases from J, with 11 bases between. Germline V lookup: CDR1 LNHNV, CDR2 YYDKDF (reference sequence). This CDR3 has 14 amino acids.

The chain carries TRBV12-5 and TRBJ1-1, with no clear D. The CDR3 sequence is 13 residues long. In germline, CDR1 is LGHNT, CDR2 FRNRAP. V was cut by 2 bases and J by 1 base, with 5 bases left in between. CDR3 amino acids: CASGLQENTEAFF. The CDR3 DNA is TGTGCTAGTGGTTTGCAGGAGAACACTGAAGCTTTCTTT.

About this clone: In the same sample, other DNA sequences code for this CDR3. The rearrangement joins TRBV6-5 to TRBJ2-3; D may match TRBD1 or TRBD2 (6 bases each). The CDR3 covers 14 residues. The V end was cut by 5 bases, the J end by 6 bases, with 15 bases between. Germline assignment: CDR1 MNHEY and CDR2 SVGAGI. The CDR3 DNA is TGTGCCAGCAGTCGGGGGCGGCTCACCGATACGCAGTATTTT. Amino acid sequence: CASSRGRLTDTQYF.